This T cell receptor beta chain was profiled in a study of blood T cell repertoires in COVID-19. Study information: There were acute and convalescent COVID-19 samples, and they came from the United States, Italy and Spain. PBMCs, B-cell-depleted T cells, or T cells were the source of the cDNA or gDNA that made up the material.

The data were produced by immunoSEQ multiplex PCR, yet TCRdb's version contains in-frame clones alone and is incomplete. The sample carries about 160,000 clones, roughly 82% recorded once. The sequencing input was peripheral blood. The source is a woman aged 35 to 49 with COVID-19, enrolled during active disease.

The CDR3 coding sequence is TGTGCCAGCAGCCAAGATGGGGCAGGGGTCCACGAGCAGTACTTC. This translates into CASSQDGAGVHEQYF. J is TRBJ2-7 and V is TRBV14; a possible D gene is TRBD1 (6 bases). Germline assignment: CDR1 SGHDN and CDR2 FVKESK. The V end lost 0 bases, the J end lost 5 bases, and 14 bases lay between the germline ends. The CDR3 is made up of 15 amino acids.